The 25 T cell receptor beta chains listed next were all sequenced from one sample in a study of shared T cell receptors in the human thymus. The protocol was immunoSEQ multiplex PCR, while the TCRdb copy is restricted to in-frame clones and leaves out a portion. The sample shows hundreds of thousands of clones, 85% to 90% of them seen only once. These same data were also listed under a study on human thymus T cells.

The sample consisted of thymocytes. These receptors all stem from a boy under two years old with a congenital heart defect.

This chain connects TRBV25-1 to TRBJ2-1; 8 positions match TRBD2. This CDR3 is 13 amino acids long. The J segment lost 1 base and the V segment lost 9 bases, leaving 2 bases of the junction unmatched. CDR1 and CDR2 (germline): MGHDK, SYGVNS. This CDR3 reads CASSGTSYNEQFF. The CDR3 DNA reads as TGTGCCAGTAGCGGGACTTCCTACAATGAGCAGTTCTTC.

J is TRBJ2-7 and V is TRBV7-4, with 7 bases aligning to TRBD2. V lost 4 bases to trimming and J lost 4 bases; unmatched junction nucleotides: 13. The germline V gene has CDR1 SGHVT and CDR2 SQSDAQ. The CDR3 is 16 residues long. The DNA for the CDR3 is TGTGCCAGCAGCTCGCCCCCGACTAGCCGAGAGTACGAGCAGTACTTC. Its translation: CASSSPPTSREYEQYF.

J is TRBJ2-7 and V is TRBV11-2; 9 bases fit TRBD1. Germline trimming cut 0 bases from V and 0 bases from J; bases unmatched to any gene: 6. Germline CDR1 SGHAT, CDR2 FQNNGV. The CDR3 is 17 residues long. The CDR3 sequence is CASSLDPGQGNSYEQYF. DNA of the CDR3: TGTGCCAGCAGCTTAGACCCAGGACAGGGGAACTCCTACGAGCAGTACTTC.

The chain joins TRBV10-3 to TRBJ2-1, with a tentative D call TRBD2 (6 bases). The CDR3 runs to 14 residues. Per germline, CDR1 ENHRY and CDR2 SYGVKD. Trimming took 8 bases from V and 3 from J, leaving 14 bases between them. In nucleotides, the CDR3 is TGTGCCATCGGTGCGGGGAACATCTACAATGAGCAGTTCTTC. Amino acids: CAIGAGNIYNEQFF.

The V gene is TRBV14, the J gene TRBJ2-7; D is unresolved. Germline CDR1 and CDR2: SGHDN and FVKESK. V lost 1 base to trimming and J lost 6 bases, with 10 bases between them. The CDR3 is 13 amino acids. CDR3 sequence (DNA): TGTGCCAGCAGCCAAGGGATGGGCCTCGAGCAGTACTTC. Protein: CASSQGMGLEQYF.

The rearrangement uses TRBV7-9 and TRBJ2-7; TRBD2 agrees at 8 bases. The CDR3 has 14 amino acids. CDR1 is SEHNR, CDR2 FQNEAQ, per germline (reference sequence). The V segment lost 3 bases and the J segment 5 bases; nucleotides outside the gene matches: 6. The CDR3 bases are TGTGCCAGCAGCTTCGGGAGGGCCGGCGACGAGCAGTACTTC. This sequence encodes CASSFGRAGDEQYF.

The chain recombines TRBV5-1 with TRBJ1-1, with TRBD1 as a possible D gene (5 bases). V lost 0 bases and J lost 3, with 12 bases in between. The V gene's germline CDR1 is SGHRS and CDR2 YFSETQ. The CDR3 runs 15 residues. CDR3 bases: TGCGCCAGCAGCTTGGACGGGACTCCGTACACTGAAGCTTTCTTT. This sequence encodes CASSLDGTPYTEAFF.

This sequence joins TRBV30 and TRBJ2-7; D is possibly TRBD2 (6 bases). V lost 5 bases to trimming and J lost 0 bases, with 11 bases between them. CDR3 length: 13 residues. Germline V gene data show CDR1 as GTSNPN and CDR2 as SVGIG (reference sequence). CDR3 sequence: CAWGRDCSYEQYF. Here the CDR3 DNA reads TGTGCCTGGGGTAGGGACTGCTCCTACGAGCAGTACTTC.

CDR3 bases: TGTGCCAGTAGCACCGCAGGGGGCTCCCCCCTCGGCACCTACAATGAGCAGTTCTTC. The encoded protein is CASSTAGGSPLGTYNEQFF. The gene calls are TRBV19 and TRBJ2-1, with 8 positions matching TRBD1. The V segment lost 6 bases and the J segment 2 bases; nucleotides outside the gene matches: 18. The CDR3 is 19 amino acids. CDR1 is LNHDA and CDR2 is SQIVND in the germline V gene (reference sequence). The variable domain in full, with the rest retrieved from reference TRBV19 and TRBJ2-1, is DGGITQSPKYLFRKEGQNVTLSCEQNLNHDAMYWYRQDPGQGLRLIYYSQIVNDFQKGDIAEGYSVSREKKESFPLTVTSAQKNPTAFYLCASSTAGGSPLGTYNEQFFGPGTRLTVL.

The chain employs TRBV6-5 and TRBJ2-7; 7 nucleotides match TRBD1. Looked up from germline, CDR1 is MNHEY and CDR2 is SVGAGI. This CDR3 contains 14 residues. Unmatched junction bases numbered 2, after V lost 2 bases and J lost 1 base. The CDR3 region has the DNA TGTGCCAGCAGTTACGGGACAGAGTCCTACGAGCAGTACTTC. Residues: CASSYGTESYEQYF.

The V and J genes are TRBV4-3 and TRBJ2-7; 9 nucleotides match TRBD2. There are 15 residues in the CDR3. V shed 2 bases and J 4 bases; nucleotides not matched to a gene: 6. From germline, CDR1 is LGHNA and CDR2 YSLEER. DNA for the CDR3: TGCGCCAGCAGCCAACTCCTAGCGGGAAGGTACGAGCAGTACTTC. Protein sequence: CASSQLLAGRYEQYF.

The V call is TRBV27, the J call TRBJ2-1, with 12 bases that match TRBD2. CDR3 size: 19 residues. CDR1 and CDR2 from the germline V gene are MNHEY and SMNVEV (reference sequence). Germline trimming cut 5 bases from V and 2 bases from J; bases unmatched to any gene: 13. The CDR3 DNA is TGTGCCAGCAGTCCATCTTGGCTAGCGGGAGGGCCCCCCTACAATGAGCAGTTCTTC. As protein: CASSPSWLAGGPPYNEQFF.

The chain uses TRBV5-1 and TRBJ2-5; tentative D call: TRBD1 (7 bases). Germline assignment: CDR1 SGHRS and CDR2 YFSETQ. V lost 0 bases, J lost 4 bases, and 10 bases lay in between. The CDR3 totals 14 residues. The CDR3 nucleotides are TGCGCCAGCAGCTTGGTTCAGGGGGGAGAGACCCAGTACTTC. Translation gives CASSLVQGGETQYF.

The rearrangement uses TRBV28 and TRBJ2-3; 9 bases line up with TRBD2. The length of the CDR3 is 18 residues. Trimming removed 1 base from V and 5 bases from J; junction bases left unmatched: 13. Germline assignment: CDR1 MDHEN and CDR2 SYDVKM. The CDR3 nucleotides read TGTGCCAGCAGTTTATTTATTCGGAACGCGGGAGGGCGAGATACGCAGTATTTT. Translated, it gives CASSLFIRNAGGRDTQYF.

This CDR3 reads CASSPGAGVGTDTQYF. The DNA for the CDR3 is TGTGCCAGCAGCCCCGGAGCGGGAGTAGGAACAGATACGCAGTATTTT. The V and J genes are TRBV11-2 and TRBJ2-3, with 8 bases fitting TRBD2. CDR3 size: 16 residues. The trim removed 5 bases at V and 3 bases at J, leaving 10 bases unmatched. Germline values: CDR1 SGHAT, CDR2 FQNNGV.

The chain employs TRBV7-9 and TRBJ2-2, with D possibly matching TRBD2 (6 bases). Trimming removed 7 bases at V and 6 bases at J, with 24 bases between. The CDR3 sequence is 17 residues long. Germline CDR1 reads SEHNR; CDR2 reads FQNEAQ (reference sequence). CDR3 sequence reads: CASTLPPRGGKSGELFF. As DNA, the CDR3 is TGTGCCAGCACACTCCCCCCTCGCGGCGGGAAATCCGGGGAGCTGTTTTTT.

This chain connects TRBV21-1 to TRBJ2-1; the D segment call TRBD2 is taken from the table without a DNA check. TRBV21-1 is designated a pseudogene. The CDR3 has 20 residues. CDR3 nucleotides: TGTGCCAGCAGTCGAGTTGGGGAGGGCCTACGTCACTTGTCCTACAATGAGCAGTTCTTC. It is translated as CASSRVGEGLRHLSYNEQFF.

This clone occurred a few times. This CDR3 reads CASSYSPPKREQYF. Written as DNA, the CDR3 is TGTGCCAGCAGTTACTCCCCTCCTAAGCGCGAGCAGTACTTC. This chain links TRBV6-6 with TRBJ2-7; D remains ambiguous. The germline V gene has CDR1 MNHNY and CDR2 SVGAGI (reference sequence). The V end was cut by 0 bases, the J end by 6 bases, with 12 bases between. The CDR3 is 14 residues long.

The V call is TRBV29-1, the J call TRBJ2-5; D is perhaps TRBD2 (6 bases). The V gene lost 0 bases and the J gene lost 2 bases, with 10 bases spanning the gap. The CDR3 has 14 residues. Germline CDR1 is SQVTM and CDR2 is ANQGSEA. In DNA form, the CDR3 reads TGCAGCGTTGAAGACCGTAGCGGACAAGAGACCCAGTACTTC. Protein: CSVEDRSGQETQYF.

The rearrangement uses TRBV6-5 and TRBJ2-7, with 8 bases lining up with TRBD2. This CDR3 comprises 16 residues. Germline V gene lookup returns CDR1 MNHEY and CDR2 SVGAGI. V lost 2 bases to trimming and J lost 1 base; unmatched junction nucleotides: 7. CDR3 DNA sequence: TGTGCCAGCAGTTACCTGCAGGGCGGGGGGTCCTACGAGCAGTACTTC. Translated: CASSYLQGGGSYEQYF.

V and J are TRBV28 and TRBJ2-7, with 7 bases lining up with TRBD1. In germline, CDR1 is MDHEN, CDR2 SYDVKM. The CDR3 consists of 14 residues. V was clipped by 6 bases and J by 1 base; unmatched bases: 6. The CDR3 loop reads CASRGGSRSYEQYF. In nucleotides, the CDR3 is TGTGCCAGCAGAGGGGGCAGTAGGTCCTACGAGCAGTACTTC.

The V call is TRBV14, the J call TRBJ1-4; maybe TRBD1 (6 bases). V was trimmed by 5 bases and J by 4 bases, leaving 11 bases between them. The CDR3 is 14 residues long. The germline V gene has CDR1 SGHDN and CDR2 FVKESK. The CDR3 loop is CASSMGHHNEKLFF. CDR3 sequence (DNA): TGTGCCAGCAGCATGGGACACCATAATGAAAAACTGTTTTTT.

This clone was detected only once. The chain uses TRBV30 and TRBJ2-1, with TRBD2 identical over 8 bases. The J segment lost 9 bases and the V segment lost 7 bases, leaving 8 bases of the junction unmatched. This CDR3 has 12 residues. Germline lookup yields CDR1 GTSNPN and CDR2 SVGIG (reference sequence). The CDR3 DNA sequence: TGTGCCTCTGCCGGGACTAGAGTTGAGCAGTTCTTC. As protein: CASAGTRVEQFF. Combining the CDR3 with reference TRBV30 and TRBJ2-1 gives the whole variable domain SQTIHQWPATLVQPVGSPLSLECTVEGTSNPNLYWYRQAAGRGLQLLFYSVGIGQISSEVPQNLSASRPQDRQFILSSKKLLLSDSGFYLCASAGTRVEQFFGPGTRLTVL.

V usage is TRBV5-6 and J usage is TRBJ2-3, with a tentative D call TRBD2 (7 bases). This CDR3 spans 17 amino acids. The germline V gene has CDR1 SGHDT and CDR2 YYEEEE. The V gene lost 0 bases and the J gene lost 1 base, with 15 bases spanning the gap. CDR3 coding DNA: TGTGCCAGCAGCTTGGTCTATCGGGGGGCCTGCACAGATACGCAGTATTTT. It codes for CASSLVYRGACTDTQYF.

This clone was seen a single time. The chain couples TRBV27 to TRBJ2-2; 7 bases map to TRBD1. The CDR3 length is 17 residues. Germline V CDR1 and CDR2: MNHEY, SMNVEV (reference sequence). Trimming at V came to 5 bases and at J to 5 bases, leaving 14 bases not matched to a gene. The CDR3: CASSILTRDSETGELFF. The DNA for the CDR3 is TGTGCCAGCAGTATACTTACCCGGGACAGCGAAACCGGGGAGCTGTTTTTT.